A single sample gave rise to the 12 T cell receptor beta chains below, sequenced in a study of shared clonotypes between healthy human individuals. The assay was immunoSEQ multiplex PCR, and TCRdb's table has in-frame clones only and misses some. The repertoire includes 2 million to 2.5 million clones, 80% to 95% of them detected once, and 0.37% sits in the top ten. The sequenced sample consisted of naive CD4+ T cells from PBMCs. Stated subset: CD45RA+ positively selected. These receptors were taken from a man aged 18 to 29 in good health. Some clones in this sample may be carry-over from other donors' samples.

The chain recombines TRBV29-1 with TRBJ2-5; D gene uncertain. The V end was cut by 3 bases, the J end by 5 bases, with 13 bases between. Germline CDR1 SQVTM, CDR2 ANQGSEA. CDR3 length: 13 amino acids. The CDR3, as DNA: TGCAGCGTTGAGGGTAGGGTGAGGGAGACCCAGTACTTC. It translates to CSVEGRVRETQYF.

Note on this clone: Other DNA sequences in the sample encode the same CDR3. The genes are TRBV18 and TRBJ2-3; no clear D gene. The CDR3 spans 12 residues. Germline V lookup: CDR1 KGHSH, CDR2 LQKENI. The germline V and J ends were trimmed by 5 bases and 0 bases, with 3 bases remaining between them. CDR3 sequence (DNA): TGTGCCAGCTCAACGAGCACAGATACGCAGTATTTT. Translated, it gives CASSTSTDTQYF.

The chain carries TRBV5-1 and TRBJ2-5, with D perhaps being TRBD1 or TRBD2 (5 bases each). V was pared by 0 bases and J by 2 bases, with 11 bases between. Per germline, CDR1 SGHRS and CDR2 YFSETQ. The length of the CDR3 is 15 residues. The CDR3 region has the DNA TGCGCCAGCAGCTTGGTCGGGGACCCGCAAGAGACCCAGTACTTC. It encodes CASSLVGDPQETQYF.

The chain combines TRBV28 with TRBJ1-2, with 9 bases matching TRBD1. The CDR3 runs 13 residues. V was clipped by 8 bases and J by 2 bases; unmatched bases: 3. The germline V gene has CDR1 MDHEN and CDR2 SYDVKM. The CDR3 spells CASGQGLNYGYTF. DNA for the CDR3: TGTGCCAGCGGACAGGGGTTAAACTATGGCTACACCTTC.

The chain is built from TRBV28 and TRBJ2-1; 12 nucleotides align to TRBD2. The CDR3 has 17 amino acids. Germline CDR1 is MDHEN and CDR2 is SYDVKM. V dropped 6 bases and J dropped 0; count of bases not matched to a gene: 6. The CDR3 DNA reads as TGTGCCAGCAGGGCGCTAGCGGGAGGGTACTCCTACAATGAGCAGTTCTTC. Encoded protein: CASRALAGGYSYNEQFF. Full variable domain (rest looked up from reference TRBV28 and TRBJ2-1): DVKVTQSSRYLVKRTGEKVFLECVQDMDHENMFWYRQDPGLGLRLIYFSYDVKMKEKGDIPEGYSVSREKKERFSLILESASTNQTSMYLCASRALAGGYSYNEQFFGPGTRLTVL.

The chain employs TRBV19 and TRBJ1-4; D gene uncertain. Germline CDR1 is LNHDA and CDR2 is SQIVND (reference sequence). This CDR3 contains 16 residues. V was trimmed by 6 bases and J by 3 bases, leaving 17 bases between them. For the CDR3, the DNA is TGTGCCAGTAGCCCCGAGCAAGTTTTGGCTAATGAAAAACTGTTTTTT. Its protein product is CASSPEQVLANEKLFF.

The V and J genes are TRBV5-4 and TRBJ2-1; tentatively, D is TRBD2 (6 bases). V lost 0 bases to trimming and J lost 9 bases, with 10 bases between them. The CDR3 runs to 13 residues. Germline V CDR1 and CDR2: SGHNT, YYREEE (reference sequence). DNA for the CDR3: TGTGCCAGCAGCTTGGAGCAGGGAGGTGAGCAGTTCTTC. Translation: CASSLEQGGEQFF.

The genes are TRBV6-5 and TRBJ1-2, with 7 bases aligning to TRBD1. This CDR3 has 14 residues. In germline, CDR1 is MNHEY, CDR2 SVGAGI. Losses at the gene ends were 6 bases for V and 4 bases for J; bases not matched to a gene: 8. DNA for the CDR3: TGTGCCAGCAGCCGAAAAACAGGGGTCTATGGCTACACCTTC. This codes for CASSRKTGVYGYTF.

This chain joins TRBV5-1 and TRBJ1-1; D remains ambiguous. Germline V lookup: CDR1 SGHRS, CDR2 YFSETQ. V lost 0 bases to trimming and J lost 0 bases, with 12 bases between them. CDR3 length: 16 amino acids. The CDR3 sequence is CASSLAGPRVNTEAFF. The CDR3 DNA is TGCGCCAGCAGCTTGGCCGGACCGAGGGTGAACACTGAAGCTTTCTTT.

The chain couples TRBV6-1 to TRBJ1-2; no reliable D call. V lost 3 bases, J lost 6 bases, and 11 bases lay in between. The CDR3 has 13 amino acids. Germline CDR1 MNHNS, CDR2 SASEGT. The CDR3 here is CASSDLSANGYTF. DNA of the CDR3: TGTGCCAGCAGTGACTTGTCGGCAAATGGCTACACCTTC.

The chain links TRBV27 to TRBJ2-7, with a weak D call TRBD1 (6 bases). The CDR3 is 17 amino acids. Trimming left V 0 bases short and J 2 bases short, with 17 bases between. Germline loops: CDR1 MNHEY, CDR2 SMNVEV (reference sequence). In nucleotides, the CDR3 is TGTGCCAGCAGTTTATCGGTCAGGGGCTTAAAAACCTACGAGCAGTACTTC. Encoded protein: CASSLSVRGLKTYEQYF.

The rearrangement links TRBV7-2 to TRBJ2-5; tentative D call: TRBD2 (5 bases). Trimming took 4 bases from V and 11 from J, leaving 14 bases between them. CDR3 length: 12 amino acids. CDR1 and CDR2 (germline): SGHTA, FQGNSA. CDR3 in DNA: TGTGCCAGCAGCTATTCCTACGGGGAGCAGTACTTC. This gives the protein CASSYSYGEQYF.